The 15 T cell receptor beta chains below all came from one sample that was sequenced in a study of blood T cell repertoires in COVID-19. Repertoires were generated with immunoSEQ multiplex PCR, while TCRdb's copy carries only in-frame clones and drops some. Of 70,000 to 95,000 clones listed, about 91% are singletons. Specimen: peripheral blood. These receptors were obtained from a woman older than 75 with acute or convalescent COVID-19.

The chain links TRBV29-1 to TRBJ1-1; a weak D match, TRBD1 (6 bases). The CDR3 is 12 residues long. Per the germline V gene, CDR1 is SQVTM and CDR2 is ANQGSEA. V dropped 7 bases and J dropped 2 bases, with 11 bases sitting between them. CDR3 nucleotides: TGCAGCGGCTCCGGGACAAACACTGAAGCTTTCTTT. Translation gives CSGSGTNTEAFF.

The V call is TRBV10-3, the J call TRBJ2-2; 9 nucleotides agree with TRBD2. The germline CDR1 and CDR2 sequences are ENHRY and SYGVKD. J gave up 6 bases and V 5 bases, and 16 bases lay outside the gene matches. This CDR3 has 18 amino acids. CDR3 amino acids: CAISKGAGGQIGSGELFF. In nucleotides, the CDR3 is TGTGCCATCAGTAAAGGAGCGGGAGGCCAAATTGGTTCCGGGGAGCTGTTTTTT.

The genes are TRBV5-6 and TRBJ2-5; 8 nucleotides agree with TRBD2. Germline loops: CDR1 SGHDT, CDR2 YYEEEE. V lost 5 bases and J lost 4; bases outside the gene matches: 10. The CDR3 runs to 15 residues. CDR3 protein: CASSPEAGGGETQYF. DNA of the CDR3: TGTGCCAGCAGTCCCGAGGCGGGAGGAGGAGAGACCCAGTACTTC.

V gene TRBV5-1 combines with J gene TRBJ1-5, with D uncertain. Trimming stripped 0 bases from V and 2 bases from J, with 6 bases between. Germline lookup yields CDR1 SGHRS and CDR2 YFSETQ. The CDR3 has 14 residues. The CDR3 DNA follows: TGCGCCAGCAGCTTGGACGGGGGCAATCAGCCCCAGCATTTT. Translation: CASSLDGGNQPQHF.

The chain recombines TRBV6-5 with TRBJ1-2; D unresolved. Germline values: CDR1 MNHEY, CDR2 SVGAGI. This CDR3 has 14 amino acids. Trimming removed 6 bases at V and 6 bases at J, with 17 bases between. The CDR3 spells CASRGDIVSDGYTF. The CDR3 coding sequence is TGTGCCAGCAGGGGAGACATAGTATCTGATGGCTACACCTTC.

This clone was observed a few times. The rearrangement joins TRBV18 to TRBJ2-1, with D possibly TRBD2 on 5 matching bases. The CDR3 is made up of 15 amino acids. CDR1 is KGHSH and CDR2 is LQKENI in the germline V gene. The V gene lost 6 bases and the J gene lost 8 bases, with 20 bases spanning the gap. CDR3 sequence reads: CASSPTLPGIDEQFF. CDR3 nucleotides: TGTGCCAGCTCCCCGACACTACCGGGGATTGATGAGCAGTTCTTC.

The chain has TRBV28 and TRBJ1-4; 10 bases match TRBD1. The germline V gene has CDR1 MDHEN and CDR2 SYDVKM. The junction had 4 bases not matched to a gene; V was cut back by 3 bases and J by 6 bases. The CDR3 spans 15 residues. The CDR3 loop reads CASSLIGTGDEKLFF. DNA of the CDR3: TGTGCCAGCAGTTTGATCGGGACAGGGGATGAAAAACTGTTTTTT.

The rearrangement joins TRBV6-5 to TRBJ2-7; 8 nucleotides line up with TRBD1. The V gene's germline CDR1 is MNHEY and CDR2 SVGAGI. The CDR3 spans 13 residues. V dropped 6 bases and J dropped 5; count of bases not matched to a gene: 6. CDR3 region: CASSRTGYDEQYF. CDR3 sequence (DNA): TGTGCCAGCAGCAGGACAGGGTACGACGAGCAGTACTTC.

CDR3 loop: CASSGRGAVLYNEQFF. CDR3 nucleotides: TGTGCCAGCAGCGGCCGGGGAGCGGTCCTTTACAATGAGCAGTTCTTC. This sequence joins TRBV6-2 or TRBV6-3 and TRBJ2-1; tentative D call: TRBD2 (5 bases). The V gene lost 6 bases and the J gene lost 4 bases, with 19 bases spanning the gap. The CDR3 is made up of 16 amino acids. Germline V gives CDR1 MNHEY, CDR2 SVGEGT.

In its sample, this clone was seen a few times. The chain couples TRBV7-9 to TRBJ2-3; D unclear. The V gene's germline CDR1 is SEHNR and CDR2 FQNEAQ (reference sequence). The V end was cut by 1 base, the J end by 10 bases, with 9 bases between. CDR3 size: 12 residues. CDR3 coding DNA: TGTGCCAGCAGCTTAGGCGGAGACTCGCAGTATTTT. Residues: CASSLGGDSQYF.

V is TRBV6-5 and J is TRBJ1-5; D might be TRBD1 (5 bases). Germline CDR1 reads MNHEY; CDR2 reads SVGAGI. Trimming pared 6 bases from V and 4 bases from J, leaving 16 bases between. The CDR3 is made up of 15 amino acids. The CDR3: CASSHEAGWNQPQHF. The CDR3 nucleotides are TGTGCCAGCAGCCACGAAGCAGGGTGGAATCAGCCCCAGCATTTT.

The V gene is TRBV4-1, the J gene TRBJ1-4; D may be TRBD1 (6 bases). CDR3 length: 14 residues. Germline assignment: CDR1 MGHRA and CDR2 YSYEKL. V dropped 3 bases and J dropped 11 bases, with 16 bases sitting between them. The CDR3 DNA follows: TGCGCCAGCAGCCAGGCGGACAGCCCTCGGAAACTGTTTTTT. This codes for CASSQADSPRKLFF.

The V and J genes are TRBV7-9 and TRBJ1-2, with a weak D call TRBD1 (6 bases). V lost 1 base and J 4 bases, leaving 10 bases between the germline ends. The CDR3 totals 14 residues. Germline V gene lookup returns CDR1 SEHNR and CDR2 FQNEAQ (reference sequence). CDR3 nucleotide sequence: TGTGCCAGCAGCTTAGTGGGGGCTCCCTATGGCTACACCTTC. Amino acid sequence: CASSLVGAPYGYTF.

The chain links TRBV19 to TRBJ1-2, with D possibly matching TRBD1 (6 bases). Trimming removed 2 bases from V and 7 bases from J, with 11 bases in between. CDR1 is LNHDA and CDR2 is SQIVND in the germline V gene (reference sequence). The CDR3 has 13 residues. CDR3 sequence: CASSINRVSGYTF. The CDR3 DNA is TGTGCCAGTAGTATAAACAGGGTGAGTGGCTACACCTTC.

The chain carries TRBV5-4 and TRBJ2-2; D ambiguous. V lost 2 bases and J 5 bases, leaving 4 bases between the germline ends. The CDR3 spans 12 residues. Germline values: CDR1 SGHNT, CDR2 YYREEE (reference sequence). This chain's CDR3 is CASSLLTGELFF. CDR3 bases: TGTGCCAGCAGCTTACTGACCGGGGAGCTGTTTTTT.